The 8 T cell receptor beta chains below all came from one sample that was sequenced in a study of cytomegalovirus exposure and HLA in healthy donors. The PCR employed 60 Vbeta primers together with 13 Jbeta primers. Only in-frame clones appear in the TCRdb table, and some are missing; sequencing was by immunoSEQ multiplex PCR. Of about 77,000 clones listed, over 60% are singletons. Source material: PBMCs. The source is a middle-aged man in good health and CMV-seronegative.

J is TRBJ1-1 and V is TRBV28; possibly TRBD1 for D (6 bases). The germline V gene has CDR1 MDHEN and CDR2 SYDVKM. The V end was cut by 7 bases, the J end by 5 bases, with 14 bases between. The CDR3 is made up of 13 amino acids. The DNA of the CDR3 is TGTGCCAGCACCCCCAGGGGAAGAACTGAAGCTTTCTTT. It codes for CASTPRGRTEAFF. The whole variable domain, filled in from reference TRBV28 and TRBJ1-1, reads DVKVTQSSRYLVKRTGEKVFLECVQDMDHENMFWYRQDPGLGLRLIYFSYDVKMKEKGDIPEGYSVSREKKERFSLILESASTNQTSMYLCASTPRGRTEAFFGQGTRLTVV.

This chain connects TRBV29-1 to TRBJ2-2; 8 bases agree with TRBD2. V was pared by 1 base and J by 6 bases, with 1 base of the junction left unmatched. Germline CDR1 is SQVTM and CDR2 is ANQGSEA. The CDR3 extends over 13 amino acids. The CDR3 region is CSVEAREAGELFF. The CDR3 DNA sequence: TGCAGCGTTGAAGCGCGGGAGGCCGGGGAGCTGTTTTTT.

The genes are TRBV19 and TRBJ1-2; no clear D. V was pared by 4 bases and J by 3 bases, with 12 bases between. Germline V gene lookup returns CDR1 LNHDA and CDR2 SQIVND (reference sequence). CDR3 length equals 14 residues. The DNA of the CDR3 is TGTGCCAGTAGTACCCGACCAGAGGACTATGGCTACACCTTC. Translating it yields CASSTRPEDYGYTF.

The CDR3 DNA is TGTGCCAGCAGCTTAGTTCAGGGTTCCTACGAGCAGTACTTC. It codes for CASSLVQGSYEQYF. The chain joins TRBV7-9 to TRBJ2-7; tentative D call: TRBD1 (5 bases). The ends were cut back, 1 base at V and 1 base at J, with 8 bases in the middle. Looked up from germline, CDR1 is SEHNR and CDR2 is FQNEAQ (reference sequence). The CDR3 extends over 14 amino acids.

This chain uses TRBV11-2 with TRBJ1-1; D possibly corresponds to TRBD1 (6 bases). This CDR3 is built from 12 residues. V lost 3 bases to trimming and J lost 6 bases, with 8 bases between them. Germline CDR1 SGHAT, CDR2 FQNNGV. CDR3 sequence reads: CASSFGGPEAFF. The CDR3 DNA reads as TGTGCCAGCAGCTTCGGGGGGCCTGAAGCTTTCTTT.

CDR3 nucleotide sequence: TGCGCCAGCAGTGGACAGGAGCAAGAGACCCAGTACTTC. Protein product: CASSGQEQETQYF. The V gene is TRBV10-2, the J gene TRBJ2-5, with a weak D call TRBD1 (6 bases). The CDR3 contains 13 residues. Trimming stripped 4 bases from V and 2 bases from J, with 8 bases between. Germline V lookup: CDR1 WSHSY, CDR2 SAAADI.

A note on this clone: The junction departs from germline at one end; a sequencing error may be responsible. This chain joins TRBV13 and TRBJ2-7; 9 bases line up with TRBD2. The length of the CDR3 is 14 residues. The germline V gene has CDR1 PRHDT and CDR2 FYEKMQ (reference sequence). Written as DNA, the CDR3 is TGTGCCAGCAGCACCGGGACTAGCTCCTCCGAGCAGTACTTC. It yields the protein CASSTGTSSSEQYF. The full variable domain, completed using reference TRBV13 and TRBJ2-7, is AAGVIQSPRHLIKEKRETATLKCYPIPRHDTVYWYQQGPGQDPQFLISFYEKMQSDKGSIPDRFSAQQFSDYHSELNMSSLELGDSALYFCASSTGTSSSEQYFGPGTRLTVT.

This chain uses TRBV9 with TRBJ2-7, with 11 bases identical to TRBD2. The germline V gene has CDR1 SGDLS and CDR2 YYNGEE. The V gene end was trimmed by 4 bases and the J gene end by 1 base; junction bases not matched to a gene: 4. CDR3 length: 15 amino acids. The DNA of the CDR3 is TGTGCCAGCAGCCCCGGGACTAGCGGTTCCTACGAGCAGTACTTC. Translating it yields CASSPGTSGSYEQYF.